This TCR beta chain was found in a study of blood T cell repertoires in COVID-19. Study at large: The United States, Italy and Spain supplied acute and convalescent COVID-19 samples. From T cells, B-cell-depleted T cells, or PBMCs came the material, which was cDNA or gDNA.

Authors' processing steps: Researchers report that nucleated cell counts were estimated from reference gene primer amplification. Generated by immunoSEQ multiplex PCR, the TCRdb table keeps only in-frame clones and is missing some. D and trimming were read from the DNA, whereas the V and J calls and clone size are those reported in that table. The sample shows about 87,000 clones, around 87% of them seen only once. Germline loops: CDR1 GTSNPN, CDR2 SVGIG (reference sequence). V dropped 0 bases and J dropped 5 bases, with 10 bases sitting between them. This CDR3 is built from 13 residues. This sequence originates from a woman of 80 years or more with acute or convalescent COVID-19. The chain employs TRBV30 and TRBJ1-2; maybe TRBD1 (6 bases). Input material: peripheral blood. This chain's CDR3 is CAWSVTGPYGYTF. CDR3 bases: TGTGCCTGGAGTGTGACAGGCCCTTATGGCTACACCTTC.